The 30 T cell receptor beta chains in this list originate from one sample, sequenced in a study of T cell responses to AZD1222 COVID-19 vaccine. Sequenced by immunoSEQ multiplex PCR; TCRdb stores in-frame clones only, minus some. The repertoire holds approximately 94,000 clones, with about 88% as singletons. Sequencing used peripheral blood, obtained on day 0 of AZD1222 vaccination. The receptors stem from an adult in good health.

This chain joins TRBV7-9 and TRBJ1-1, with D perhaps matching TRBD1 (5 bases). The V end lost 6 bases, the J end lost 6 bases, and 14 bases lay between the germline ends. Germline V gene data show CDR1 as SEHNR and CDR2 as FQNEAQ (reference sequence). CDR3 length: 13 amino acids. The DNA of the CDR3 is TGTGCCAGCAGTGAAGCAGGGTTGTCTGAAGCTTTCTTT. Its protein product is CASSEAGLSEAFF.

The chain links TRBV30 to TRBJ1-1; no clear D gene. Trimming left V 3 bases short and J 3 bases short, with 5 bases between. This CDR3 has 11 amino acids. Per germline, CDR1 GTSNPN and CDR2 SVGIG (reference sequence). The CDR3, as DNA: TGTGCCTGGAGGTTTGACACTGAAGCTTTCTTT. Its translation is CAWRFDTEAFF.

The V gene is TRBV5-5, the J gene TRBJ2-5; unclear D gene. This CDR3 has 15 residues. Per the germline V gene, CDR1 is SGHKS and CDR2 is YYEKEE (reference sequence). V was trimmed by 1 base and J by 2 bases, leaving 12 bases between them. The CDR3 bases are TGTGCCAGCAGCTTGAGGGCAGATAGACAAGAGACCCAGTACTTC. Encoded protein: CASSLRADRQETQYF.

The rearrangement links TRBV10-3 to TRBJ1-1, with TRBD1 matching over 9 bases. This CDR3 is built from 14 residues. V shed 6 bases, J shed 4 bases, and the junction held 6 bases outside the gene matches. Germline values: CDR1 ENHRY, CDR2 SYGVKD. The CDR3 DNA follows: TGTGCCATCAGGCCGGGACAGGGCATCACTGAAGCTTTCTTT. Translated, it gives CAIRPGQGITEAFF.

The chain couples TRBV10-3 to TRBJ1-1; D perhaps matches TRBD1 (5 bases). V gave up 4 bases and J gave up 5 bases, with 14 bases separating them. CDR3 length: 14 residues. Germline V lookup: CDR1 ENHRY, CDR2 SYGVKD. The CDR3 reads CAISAREGRTEAFF. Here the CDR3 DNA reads TGTGCCATCAGTGCCAGGGAAGGCCGGACTGAAGCTTTCTTT.

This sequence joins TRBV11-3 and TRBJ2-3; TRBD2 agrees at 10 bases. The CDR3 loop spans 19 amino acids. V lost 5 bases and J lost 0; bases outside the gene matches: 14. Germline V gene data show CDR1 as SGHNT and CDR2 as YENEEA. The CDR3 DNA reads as TGTGCCAGCAGCCCCAAGCGGACTAGCGGTCGTGCTAGCACAGATACGCAGTATTTT. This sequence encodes CASSPKRTSGRASTDTQYF.

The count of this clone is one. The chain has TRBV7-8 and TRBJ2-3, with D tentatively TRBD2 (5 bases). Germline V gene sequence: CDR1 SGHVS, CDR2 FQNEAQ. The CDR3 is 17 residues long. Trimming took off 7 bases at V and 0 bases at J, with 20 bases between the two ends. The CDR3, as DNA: TGTGCCAGCACCCCGGGGATCCGGGGATCTAGCACAGATACGCAGTATTTT. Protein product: CASTPGIRGSSTDTQYF.

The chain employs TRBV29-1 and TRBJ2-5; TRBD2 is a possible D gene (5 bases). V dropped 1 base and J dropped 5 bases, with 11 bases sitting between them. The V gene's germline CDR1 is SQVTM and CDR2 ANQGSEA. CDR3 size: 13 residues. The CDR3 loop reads CSVEAGIGETQYF. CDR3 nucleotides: TGCAGCGTTGAAGCGGGAATCGGGGAGACCCAGTACTTC.

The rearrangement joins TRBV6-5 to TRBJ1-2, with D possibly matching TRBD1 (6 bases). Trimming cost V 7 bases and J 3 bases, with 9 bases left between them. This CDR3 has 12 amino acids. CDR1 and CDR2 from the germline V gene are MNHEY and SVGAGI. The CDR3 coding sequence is TGTGCCAGCAAGGACAGAGACTATGGCTACACCTTC. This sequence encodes CASKDRDYGYTF.

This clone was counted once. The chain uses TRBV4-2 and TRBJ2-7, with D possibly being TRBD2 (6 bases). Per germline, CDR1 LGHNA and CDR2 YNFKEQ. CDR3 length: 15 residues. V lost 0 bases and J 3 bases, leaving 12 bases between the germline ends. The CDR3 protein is CASSQDVVGGYEQYF. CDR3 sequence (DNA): TGTGCCAGCAGCCAAGATGTCGTGGGAGGCTACGAGCAGTACTTC.

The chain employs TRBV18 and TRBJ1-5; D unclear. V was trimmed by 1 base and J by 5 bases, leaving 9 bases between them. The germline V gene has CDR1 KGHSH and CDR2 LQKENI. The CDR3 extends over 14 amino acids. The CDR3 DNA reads TGTGCCAGCTCACCACAGGGCCGAGATCAGCCCCAGCATTTT. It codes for CASSPQGRDQPQHF. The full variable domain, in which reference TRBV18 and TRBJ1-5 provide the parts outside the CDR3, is NAGVMQNPRHLVRRRGQEARLRCSPMKGHSHVYWYRQLPEEGLKFMVYLQKENIIDESGMPKERFSAEFPKEGPSILRIQQVVRGDSAAYFCASSPQGRDQPQHFGDGTRLSIL.

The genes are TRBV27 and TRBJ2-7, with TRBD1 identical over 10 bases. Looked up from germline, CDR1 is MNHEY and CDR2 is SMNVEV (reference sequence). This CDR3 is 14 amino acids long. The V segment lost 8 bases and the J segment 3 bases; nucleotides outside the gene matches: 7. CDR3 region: CASSWDRGLYEQYF. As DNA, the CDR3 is TGTGCCAGCTCCTGGGACAGGGGCCTCTACGAGCAGTACTTC.

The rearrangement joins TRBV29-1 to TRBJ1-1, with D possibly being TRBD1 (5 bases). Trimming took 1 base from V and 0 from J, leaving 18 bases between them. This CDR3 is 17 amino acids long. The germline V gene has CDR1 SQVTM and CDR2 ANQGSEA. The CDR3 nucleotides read TGCAGCGTTGAAGGAAAACCGGGGGGAGGAATGAACACTGAAGCTTTCTTT. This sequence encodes CSVEGKPGGGMNTEAFF.

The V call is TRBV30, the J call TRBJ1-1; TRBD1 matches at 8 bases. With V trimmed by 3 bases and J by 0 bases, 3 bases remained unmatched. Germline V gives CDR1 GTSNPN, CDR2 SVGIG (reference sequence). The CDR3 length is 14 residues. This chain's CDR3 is CAWSRTGLNTEAFF. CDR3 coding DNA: TGTGCCTGGAGCCGGACAGGGTTGAACACTGAAGCTTTCTTT.

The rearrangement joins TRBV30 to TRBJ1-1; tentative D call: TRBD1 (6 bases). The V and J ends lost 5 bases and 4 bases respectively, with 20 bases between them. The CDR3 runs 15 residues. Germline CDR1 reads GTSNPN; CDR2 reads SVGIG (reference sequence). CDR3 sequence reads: CAWEGGGGGFTEAFF. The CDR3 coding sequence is TGTGCCTGGGAGGGGGGGGGCGGAGGATTCACTGAAGCTTTCTTT.

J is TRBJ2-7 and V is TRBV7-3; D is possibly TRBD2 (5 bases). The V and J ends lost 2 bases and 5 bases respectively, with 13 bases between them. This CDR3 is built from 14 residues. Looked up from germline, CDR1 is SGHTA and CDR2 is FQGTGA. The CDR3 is CASSLGLGRDEQYF. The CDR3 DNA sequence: TGTGCCAGCAGCTTAGGTCTAGGGCGGGACGAGCAGTACTTC.

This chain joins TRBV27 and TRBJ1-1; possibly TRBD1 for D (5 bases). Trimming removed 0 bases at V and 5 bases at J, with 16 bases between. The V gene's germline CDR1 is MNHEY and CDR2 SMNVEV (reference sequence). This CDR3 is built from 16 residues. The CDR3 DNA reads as TGTGCCAGCAGTTTATCCCAGCCGGGACTAGGGACTGAAGCTTTCTTT. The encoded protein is CASSLSQPGLGTEAFF.

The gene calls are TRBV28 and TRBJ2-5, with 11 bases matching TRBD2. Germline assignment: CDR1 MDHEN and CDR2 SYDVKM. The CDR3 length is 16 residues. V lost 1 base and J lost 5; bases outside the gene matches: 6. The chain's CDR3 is CASSLLGTSGMETQYF. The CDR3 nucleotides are TGTGCCAGCAGTTTATTAGGGACTAGCGGCATGGAGACCCAGTACTTC.

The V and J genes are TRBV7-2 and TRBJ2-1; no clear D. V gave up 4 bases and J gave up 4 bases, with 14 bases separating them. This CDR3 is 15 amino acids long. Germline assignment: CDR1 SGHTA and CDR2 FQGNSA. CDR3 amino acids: CASSSFQAPYNEQFF. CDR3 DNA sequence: TGTGCCAGCAGCTCGTTCCAGGCTCCATACAATGAGCAGTTCTTC.

Here the CDR3 reads CASSRQDQLADTQYF. The CDR3 DNA sequence: TGTGCCAGCAGCCGACAGGACCAACTGGCAGATACGCAGTATTTT. The chain uses TRBV18 and TRBJ2-3; TRBD1 is a possible D gene (6 bases). Germline assignment: CDR1 KGHSH and CDR2 LQKENI. The CDR3 has 15 residues. The germline V and J ends were trimmed by 8 bases and 4 bases, with 19 bases remaining between them.

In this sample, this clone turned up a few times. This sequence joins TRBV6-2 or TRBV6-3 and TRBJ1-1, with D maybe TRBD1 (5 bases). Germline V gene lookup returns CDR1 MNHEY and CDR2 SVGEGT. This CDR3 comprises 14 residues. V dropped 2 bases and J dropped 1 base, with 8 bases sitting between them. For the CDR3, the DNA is TGTGCCAGCAGTTACCGGGGCCCGAACACTGAAGCTTTCTTT. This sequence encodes CASSYRGPNTEAFF.

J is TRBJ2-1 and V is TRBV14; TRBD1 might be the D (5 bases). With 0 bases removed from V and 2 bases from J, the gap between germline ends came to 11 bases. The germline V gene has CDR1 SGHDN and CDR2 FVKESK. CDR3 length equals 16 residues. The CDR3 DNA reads TGTGCCAGCAGCCAAGATTTAGGGGTAACCTACAATGAGCAGTTCTTC. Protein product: CASSQDLGVTYNEQFF.

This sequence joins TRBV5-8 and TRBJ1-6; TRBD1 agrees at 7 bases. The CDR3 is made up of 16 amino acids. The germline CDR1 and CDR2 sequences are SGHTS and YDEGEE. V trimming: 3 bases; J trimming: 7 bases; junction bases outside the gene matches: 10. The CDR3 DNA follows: TGTGCCAGCAGCTACGACCCCCGGGACAGAAATTCACCCCTCCACTTT. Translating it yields CASSYDPRDRNSPLHF.

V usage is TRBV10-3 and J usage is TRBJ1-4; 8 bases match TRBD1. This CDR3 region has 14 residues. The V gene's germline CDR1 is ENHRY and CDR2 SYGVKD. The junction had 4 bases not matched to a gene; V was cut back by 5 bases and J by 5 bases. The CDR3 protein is CAISRQGANEKLFF. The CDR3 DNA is TGTGCCATCAGTCGTCAGGGGGCGAATGAAAAACTGTTTTTT.

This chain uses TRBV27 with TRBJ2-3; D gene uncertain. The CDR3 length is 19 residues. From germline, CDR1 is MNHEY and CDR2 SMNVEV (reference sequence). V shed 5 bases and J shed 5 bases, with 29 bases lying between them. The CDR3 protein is CASSPPIGPQTPTLDTQYF. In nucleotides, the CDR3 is TGTGCCAGCAGTCCACCTATAGGGCCTCAGACACCGACTCTAGATACGCAGTATTTT.

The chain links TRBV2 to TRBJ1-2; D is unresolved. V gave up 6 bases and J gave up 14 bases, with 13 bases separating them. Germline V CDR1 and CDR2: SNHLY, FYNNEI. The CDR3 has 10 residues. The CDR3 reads CASRLDAETF. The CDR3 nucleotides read TGTGCCAGCAGGCTGGATGCGGAGACCTTC.

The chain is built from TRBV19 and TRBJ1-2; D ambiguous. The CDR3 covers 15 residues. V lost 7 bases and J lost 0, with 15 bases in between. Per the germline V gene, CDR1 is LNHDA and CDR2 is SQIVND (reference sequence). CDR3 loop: CASKEASSSNYGYTF. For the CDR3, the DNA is TGTGCCAGTAAAGAAGCAAGCTCGTCTAACTATGGCTACACCTTC.

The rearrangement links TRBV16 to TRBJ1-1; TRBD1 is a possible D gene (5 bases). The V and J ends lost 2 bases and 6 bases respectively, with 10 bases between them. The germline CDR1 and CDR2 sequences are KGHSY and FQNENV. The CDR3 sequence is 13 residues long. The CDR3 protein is CASSQLGGAEAFF. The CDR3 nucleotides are TGTGCCAGCAGCCAACTCGGGGGGGCTGAAGCTTTCTTT.

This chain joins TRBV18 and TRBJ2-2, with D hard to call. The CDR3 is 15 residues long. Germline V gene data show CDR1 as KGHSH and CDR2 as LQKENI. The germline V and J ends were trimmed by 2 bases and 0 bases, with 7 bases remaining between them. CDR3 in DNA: TGTGCCAGCTCACCAAGGTCTTCGAACACCGGGGAGCTGTTTTTT. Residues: CASSPRSSNTGELFF.

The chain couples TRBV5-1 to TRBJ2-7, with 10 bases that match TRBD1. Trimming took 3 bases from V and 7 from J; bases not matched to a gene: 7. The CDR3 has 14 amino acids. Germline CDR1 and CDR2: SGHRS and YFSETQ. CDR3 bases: TGCGCCAGCAGCTCCGGGACAGGGGTCTGGGAGCAGTACTTC. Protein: CASSSGTGVWEQYF.